Sequencing of this TCR beta chain was carried out in a study of somatic mutations in cytotoxic T cells in rheumatoid arthritis. Using immunoSEQ multiplex PCR, the repertoire was profiled, and TCRdb retains in-frame clones only, with some absent. The sample records 10,000 to 13,000 clones, over 65% being singletons. Germline V CDR1 and CDR2: MNHNS, SASEGT. This CDR3 is 15 amino acids long. V was clipped by 8 bases and J by 1 base; unmatched bases: 8. The rearrangement links TRBV6-1 to TRBJ2-1, with 7 nucleotides matching TRBD2. The sequence came from an adult with rheumatoid arthritis. The sequenced sample was CD8+ T cells sorted from blood. DNA for the CDR3: TGTGCCAGCGGGGGGGATGGCGGGTCCTACAATGAGCAGTTCTTC. Its protein product is CASGGDGGSYNEQFF.